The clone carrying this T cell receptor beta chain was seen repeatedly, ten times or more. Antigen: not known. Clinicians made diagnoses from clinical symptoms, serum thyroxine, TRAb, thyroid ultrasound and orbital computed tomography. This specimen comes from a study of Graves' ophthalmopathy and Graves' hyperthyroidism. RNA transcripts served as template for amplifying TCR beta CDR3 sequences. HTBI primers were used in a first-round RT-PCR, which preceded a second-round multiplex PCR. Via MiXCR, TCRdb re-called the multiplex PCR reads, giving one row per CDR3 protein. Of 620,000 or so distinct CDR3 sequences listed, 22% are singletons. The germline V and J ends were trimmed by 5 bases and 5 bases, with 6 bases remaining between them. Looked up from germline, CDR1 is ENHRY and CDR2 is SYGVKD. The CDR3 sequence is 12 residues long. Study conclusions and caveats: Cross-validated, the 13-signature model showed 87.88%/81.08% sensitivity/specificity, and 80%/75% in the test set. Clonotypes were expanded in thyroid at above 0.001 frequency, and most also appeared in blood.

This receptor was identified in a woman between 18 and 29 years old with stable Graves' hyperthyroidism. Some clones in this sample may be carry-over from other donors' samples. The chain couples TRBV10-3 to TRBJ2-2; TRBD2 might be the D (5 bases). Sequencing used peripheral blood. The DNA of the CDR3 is TGTGCCATCAGTCGGGGTACCGGGGAGCTGTTTTTT. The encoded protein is CAISRGTGELFF.